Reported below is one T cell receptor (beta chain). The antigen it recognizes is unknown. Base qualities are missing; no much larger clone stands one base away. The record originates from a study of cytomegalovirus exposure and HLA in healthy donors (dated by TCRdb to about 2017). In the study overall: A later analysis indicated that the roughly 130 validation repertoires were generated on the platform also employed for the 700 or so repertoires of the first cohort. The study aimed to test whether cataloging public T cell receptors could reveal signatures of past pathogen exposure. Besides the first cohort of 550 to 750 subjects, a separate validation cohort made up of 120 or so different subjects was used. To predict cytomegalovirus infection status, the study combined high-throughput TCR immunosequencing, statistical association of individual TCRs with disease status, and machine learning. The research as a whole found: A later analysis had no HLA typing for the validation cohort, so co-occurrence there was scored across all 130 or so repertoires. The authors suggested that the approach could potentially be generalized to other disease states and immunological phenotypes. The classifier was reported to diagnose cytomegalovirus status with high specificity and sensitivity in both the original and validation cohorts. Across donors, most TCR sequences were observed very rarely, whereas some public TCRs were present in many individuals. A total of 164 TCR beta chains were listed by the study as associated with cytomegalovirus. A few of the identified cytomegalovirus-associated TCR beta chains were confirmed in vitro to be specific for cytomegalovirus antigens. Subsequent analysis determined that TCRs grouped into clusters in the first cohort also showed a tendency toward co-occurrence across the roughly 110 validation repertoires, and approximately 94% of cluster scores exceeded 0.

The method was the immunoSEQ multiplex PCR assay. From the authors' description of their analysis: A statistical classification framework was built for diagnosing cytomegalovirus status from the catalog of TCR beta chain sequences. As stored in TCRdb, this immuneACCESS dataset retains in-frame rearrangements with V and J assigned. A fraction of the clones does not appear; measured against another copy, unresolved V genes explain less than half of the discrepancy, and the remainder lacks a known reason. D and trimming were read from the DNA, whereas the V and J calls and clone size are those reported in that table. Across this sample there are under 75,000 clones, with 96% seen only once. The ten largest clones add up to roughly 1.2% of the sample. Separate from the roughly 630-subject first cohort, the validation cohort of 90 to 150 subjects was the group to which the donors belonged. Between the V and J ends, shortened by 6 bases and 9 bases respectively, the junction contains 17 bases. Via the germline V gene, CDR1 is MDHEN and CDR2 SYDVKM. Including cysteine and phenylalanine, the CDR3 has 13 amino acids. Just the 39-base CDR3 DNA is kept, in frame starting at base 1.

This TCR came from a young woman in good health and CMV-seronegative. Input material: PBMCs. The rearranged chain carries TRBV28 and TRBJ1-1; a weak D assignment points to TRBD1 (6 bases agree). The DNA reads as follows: TGTGCCAGCAGAACACCGGGACAAGTCCAAGCTTTCTTT. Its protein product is CASRTPGQVQAFF.